A few counts support the clone carrying this T cell receptor beta chain. A second PCR, run for 7 to 11 cycles, used a sample-barcoded 5' primer plus a J-beta primer mix. One entry per CDR3 protein results from TCRdb running MiXCR on the 5' RACE reads. The sample carries over 600,000 distinct CDR3 sequences, under 25% recorded once. The sample belongs to a study of blood T cells in healthy people across ages. Study summary: Template switching captured about one barcoded beta molecule per two T cells.

V was pared by 5 bases and J by 8 bases, with 21 bases between. The CDR3 totals 15 residues. Germline loops: CDR1 SEHNR, CDR2 FQNEAQ (reference sequence). This sequence joins TRBV7-9 and TRBJ1-2; perhaps TRBD1 as D (6 bases). What was sequenced was blood. The source of this sequence is a man aged 70-80 years in good health. CDR3 loop: CASSPVLQGRGGYTF. Written as DNA, the CDR3 is TGTGCCAGCAGCCCCGTTCTACAGGGCCGGGGGGGCTACACCTTC.